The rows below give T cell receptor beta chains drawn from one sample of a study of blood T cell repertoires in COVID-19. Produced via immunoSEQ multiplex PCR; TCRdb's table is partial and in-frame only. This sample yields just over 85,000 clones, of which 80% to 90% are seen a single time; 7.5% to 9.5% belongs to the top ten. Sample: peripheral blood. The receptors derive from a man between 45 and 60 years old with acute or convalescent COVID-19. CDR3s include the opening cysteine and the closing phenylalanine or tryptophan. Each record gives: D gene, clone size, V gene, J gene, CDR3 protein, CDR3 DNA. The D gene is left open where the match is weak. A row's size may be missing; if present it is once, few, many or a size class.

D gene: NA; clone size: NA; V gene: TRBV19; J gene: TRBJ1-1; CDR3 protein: CASMGWGGTEAFF; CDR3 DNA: TGTGCCAGTATGGGATGGGGGGGGACTGAAGCTTTCTTT
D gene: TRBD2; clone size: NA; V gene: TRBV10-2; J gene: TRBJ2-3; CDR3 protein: CASSYSGGVKDTQYF; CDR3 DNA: TGCGCCAGCAGCTATAGCGGGGGGGTCAAAGATACGCAGTATTTT
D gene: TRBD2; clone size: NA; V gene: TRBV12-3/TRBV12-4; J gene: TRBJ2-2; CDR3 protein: CASRGSGVRELFF; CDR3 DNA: TGTGCCAGCAGGGGTAGCGGGGTCCGGGAGCTGTTTTTT
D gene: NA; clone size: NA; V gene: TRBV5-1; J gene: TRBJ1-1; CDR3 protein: CARSTEGSTEAFF; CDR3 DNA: TGCGCCAGATCGACAGAAGGATCCACTGAAGCTTTCTTT
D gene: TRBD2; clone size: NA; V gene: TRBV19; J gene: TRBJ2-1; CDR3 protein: CASQMTSGGNNEQFF; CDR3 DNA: TGTGCCAGTCAAATGACTAGCGGGGGTAACAATGAGCAGTTCTTC
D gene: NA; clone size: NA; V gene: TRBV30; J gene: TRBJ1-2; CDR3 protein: CAWSVGVRVGGYTF; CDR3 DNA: TGTGCCTGGAGTGTAGGGGTGAGAGTCGGTGGCTACACCTTC
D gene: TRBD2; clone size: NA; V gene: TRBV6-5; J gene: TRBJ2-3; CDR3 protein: CASSYAGTSGDTQYF; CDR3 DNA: TGTGCCAGCAGTTACGCCGGGACTAGCGGGGATACGCAGTATTTT
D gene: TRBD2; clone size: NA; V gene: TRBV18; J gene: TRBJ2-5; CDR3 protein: CASSLSGLETQYF; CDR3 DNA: TGTGCCAGCTCCCTTAGCGGGTTAGAGACCCAGTACTTC
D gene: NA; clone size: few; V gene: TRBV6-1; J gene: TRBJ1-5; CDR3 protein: CASSESSVNQPQHF; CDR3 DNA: TGTGCCAGCAGTGAAAGTTCAGTCAATCAGCCCCAGCATTTT
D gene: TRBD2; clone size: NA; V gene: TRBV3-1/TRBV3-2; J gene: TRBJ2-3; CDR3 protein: CASSLRLAGGSDTQYF; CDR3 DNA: TGTGCCAGCAGCCTTCGACTAGCGGGGGGATCAGATACGCAGTATTTT
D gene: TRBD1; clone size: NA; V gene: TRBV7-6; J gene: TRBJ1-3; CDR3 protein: CASSGINRGGNTIYF; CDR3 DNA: TGTGCCAGCAGCGGGATAAACAGGGGAGGAAACACCATATATTTT
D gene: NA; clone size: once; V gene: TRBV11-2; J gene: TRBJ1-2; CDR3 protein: CASSVRYREHGYTF; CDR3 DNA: TGTGCCAGCAGCGTCAGATACAGGGAACATGGCTACACCTTC
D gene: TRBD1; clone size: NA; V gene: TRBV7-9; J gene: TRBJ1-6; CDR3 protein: CASSLEIVTGTGYNSPLHF; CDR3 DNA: TGTGCCAGCAGCTTAGAAATAGTAACCGGGACAGGGTATAATTCACCCCTCCACTTT
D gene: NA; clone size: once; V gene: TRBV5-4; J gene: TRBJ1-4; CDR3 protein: CASSLGPERVGEKLFF; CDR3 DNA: TGTGCCAGCAGCTTGGGTCCGGAGCGGGTGGGTGAAAAACTGTTTTTT
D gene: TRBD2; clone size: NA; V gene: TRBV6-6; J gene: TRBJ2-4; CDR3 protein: CASSYSVAGGRVVQYF; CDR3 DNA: TGTGCCAGCAGTTACTCGGTAGCGGGGGGTAGAGTCGTTCAGTACTTC
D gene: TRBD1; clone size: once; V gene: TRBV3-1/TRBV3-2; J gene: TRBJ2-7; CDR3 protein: CASSASGKFGDRAF; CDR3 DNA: TGTGCCAGCAGCGCCTCGGGAAAATTTGGGGACAGGGCCTTC
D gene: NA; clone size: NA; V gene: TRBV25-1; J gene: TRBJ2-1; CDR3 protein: CASSEGPPALGQFF; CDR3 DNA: TGTGCCAGCAGCGAAGGGCCGCCCGCCCTCGGGCAGTTCTTC
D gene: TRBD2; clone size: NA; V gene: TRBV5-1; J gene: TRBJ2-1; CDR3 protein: CASSFAAGGRDEQFF; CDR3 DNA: TGCGCCAGCAGCTTTGCAGCGGGGGGGCGAGATGAGCAGTTCTTC
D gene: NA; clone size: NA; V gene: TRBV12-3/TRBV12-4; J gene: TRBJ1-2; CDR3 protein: CASSLMGGLGYTF; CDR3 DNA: TGTGCCAGCAGCTTAATGGGGGGGCTTGGCTACACCTTC